In this sample, the clone carrying this TCR beta chain turned up many times. This sample was taken from a study of read filtering for tumor transcriptome and immune sequencing. Germline-derived CDR1 and CDR2 are SEHNR and FQNEAQ (reference sequence). V was clipped by 10 bases and J by 3 bases, with 14 bases between them. The CDR3 is made up of 13 amino acids. Bone marrow was sampled from every patient at the time of active disease. From around 440 ng of RNA, a library with molecular barcoded alpha/delta and beta/gamma adaptors was made. TCRdb independently ran MiXCR on the reads; one entry per CDR3 protein. The repertoire holds about 57,000 distinct CDR3 sequences, with 20% to 25% as singletons.

V gene TRBV7-9 combines with J gene TRBJ2-3, with a weak D call TRBD2 (5 bases). The TCR sequence derives from a donor at least 40 years old with multiple myeloma. Sequenced sample: a population of CD138-negative cells sorted from bone marrow. CDR3 sequence (DNA): TGTGCCACCCTGTCCAGCGGAACAGATACGCAGTATTTT. It translates to CATLSSGTDTQYF.